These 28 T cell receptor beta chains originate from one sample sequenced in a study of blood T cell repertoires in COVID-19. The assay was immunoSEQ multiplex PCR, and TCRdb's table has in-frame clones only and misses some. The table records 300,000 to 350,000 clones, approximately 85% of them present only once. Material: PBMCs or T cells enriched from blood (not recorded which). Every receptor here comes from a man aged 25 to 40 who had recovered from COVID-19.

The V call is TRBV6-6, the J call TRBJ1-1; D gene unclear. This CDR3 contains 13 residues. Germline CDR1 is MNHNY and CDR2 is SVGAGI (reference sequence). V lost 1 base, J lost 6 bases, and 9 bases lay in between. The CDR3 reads CASSYYSEAEAFF. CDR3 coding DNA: TGTGCCAGCAGTTACTACTCGGAGGCTGAAGCTTTCTTT.

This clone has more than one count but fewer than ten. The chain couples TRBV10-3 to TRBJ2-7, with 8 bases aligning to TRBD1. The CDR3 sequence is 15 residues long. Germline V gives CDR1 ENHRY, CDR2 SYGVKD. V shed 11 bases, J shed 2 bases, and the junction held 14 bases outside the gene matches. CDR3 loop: CALSRDRSATYEQYF. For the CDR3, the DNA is TGTGCCCTTAGCCGGGACAGGTCCGCCACCTACGAGCAGTACTTC.

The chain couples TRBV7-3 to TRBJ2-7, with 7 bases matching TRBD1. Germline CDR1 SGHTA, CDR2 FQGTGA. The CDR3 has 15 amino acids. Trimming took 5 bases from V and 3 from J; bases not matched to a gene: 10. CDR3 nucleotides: TGTGCCAGCAGCCCGTCCGGGACAGCCAACTACGAGCAGTACTTC. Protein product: CASSPSGTANYEQYF.

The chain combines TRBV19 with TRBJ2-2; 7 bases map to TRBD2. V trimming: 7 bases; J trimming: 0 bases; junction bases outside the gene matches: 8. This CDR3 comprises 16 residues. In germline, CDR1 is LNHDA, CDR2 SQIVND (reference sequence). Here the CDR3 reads CASTSGRGANTGELFF. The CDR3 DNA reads TGTGCCAGTACCTCGGGTCGGGGGGCGAACACCGGGGAGCTGTTTTTT.

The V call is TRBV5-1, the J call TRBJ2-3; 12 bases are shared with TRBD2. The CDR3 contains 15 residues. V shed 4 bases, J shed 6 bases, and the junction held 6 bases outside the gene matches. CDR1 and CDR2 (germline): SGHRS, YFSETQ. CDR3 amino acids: CASSPTSGGPDTQYF. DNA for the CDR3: TGCGCCAGCAGCCCTACTAGCGGGGGGCCCGATACGCAGTATTTT.

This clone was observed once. CDR3 sequence: CAWEHSYGYTF. The CDR3 nucleotides are TGTGCCTGGGAGCACAGCTATGGCTACACCTTC. The rearrangement links TRBV30 to TRBJ1-2, with D unresolved. CDR1 and CDR2 (germline): GTSNPN, SVGIG (reference sequence). The V gene lost 5 bases and the J gene lost 4 bases, with 8 bases spanning the gap. The CDR3 runs to 11 residues.

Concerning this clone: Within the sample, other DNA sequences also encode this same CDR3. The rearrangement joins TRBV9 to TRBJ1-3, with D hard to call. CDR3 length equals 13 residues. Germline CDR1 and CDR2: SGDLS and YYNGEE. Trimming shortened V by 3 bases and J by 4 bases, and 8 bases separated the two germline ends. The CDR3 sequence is CASSAGSGNTIYF. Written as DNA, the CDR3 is TGTGCCAGCAGCGCGGGATCAGGAAACACCATATATTTT.

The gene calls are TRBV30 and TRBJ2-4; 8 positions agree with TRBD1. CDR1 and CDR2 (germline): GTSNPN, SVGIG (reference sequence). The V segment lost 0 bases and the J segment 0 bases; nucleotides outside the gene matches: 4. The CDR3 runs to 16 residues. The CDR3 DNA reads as TGTGCCTGGAGTGTACAGGGGGGCTTAGCCAAAAACATTCAGTACTTC. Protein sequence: CAWSVQGGLAKNIQYF.

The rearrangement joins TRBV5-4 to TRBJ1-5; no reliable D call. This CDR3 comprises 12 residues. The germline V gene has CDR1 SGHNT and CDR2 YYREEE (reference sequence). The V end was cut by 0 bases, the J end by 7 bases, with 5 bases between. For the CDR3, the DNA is TGTGCCAGCAGCTTGGACAGCCAGCCCCAGCATTTT. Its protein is CASSLDSQPQHF.

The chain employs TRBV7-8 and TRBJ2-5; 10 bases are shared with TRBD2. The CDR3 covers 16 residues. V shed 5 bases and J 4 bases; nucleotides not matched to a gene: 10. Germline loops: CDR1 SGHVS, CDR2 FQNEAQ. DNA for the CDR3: TGTGCCAGCAGCCCAGGGGCACTAGCGGGGCGAGAGACCCAGTACTTC. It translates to CASSPGALAGRETQYF.

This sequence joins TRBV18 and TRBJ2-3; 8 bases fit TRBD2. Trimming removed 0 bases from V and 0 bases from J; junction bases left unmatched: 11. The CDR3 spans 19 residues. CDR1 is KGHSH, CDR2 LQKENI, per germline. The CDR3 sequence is CASSPPNSGGQFSTDTQYF. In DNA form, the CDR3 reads TGTGCCAGCTCACCACCGAACAGCGGGGGCCAATTTAGCACAGATACGCAGTATTTT. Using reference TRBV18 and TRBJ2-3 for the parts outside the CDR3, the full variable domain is NAGVMQNPRHLVRRRGQEARLRCSPMKGHSHVYWYRQLPEEGLKFMVYLQKENIIDESGMPKERFSAEFPKEGPSILRIQQVVRGDSAAYFCASSPPNSGGQFSTDTQYFGPGTRLTVL.

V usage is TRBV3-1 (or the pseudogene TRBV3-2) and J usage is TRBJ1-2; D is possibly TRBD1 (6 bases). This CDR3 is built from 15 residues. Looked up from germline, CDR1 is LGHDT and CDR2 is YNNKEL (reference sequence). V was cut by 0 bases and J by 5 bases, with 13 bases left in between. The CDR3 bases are TGTGCCAGCAGCCAAGATTCGGCTACAGGGTATGGCTACACCTTC. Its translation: CASSQDSATGYGYTF.

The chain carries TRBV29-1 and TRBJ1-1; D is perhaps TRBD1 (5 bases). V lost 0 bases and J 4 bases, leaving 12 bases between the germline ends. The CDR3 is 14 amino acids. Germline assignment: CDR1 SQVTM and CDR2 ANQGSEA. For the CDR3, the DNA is TGCAGCGTTGAAGAGGTCATTAGGGGCACTGAAGCTTTCTTT. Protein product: CSVEEVIRGTEAFF. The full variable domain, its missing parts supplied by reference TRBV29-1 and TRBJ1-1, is SAVISQKPSRDICQRGTSLTIQCQVDSQVTMMFWYRQQPGQSLTLIATANQGSEATYESGFVIDKFPISRPNLTFSTLTVSNMSPEDSSIYLCSVEEVIRGTEAFFGQGTRLTVV.

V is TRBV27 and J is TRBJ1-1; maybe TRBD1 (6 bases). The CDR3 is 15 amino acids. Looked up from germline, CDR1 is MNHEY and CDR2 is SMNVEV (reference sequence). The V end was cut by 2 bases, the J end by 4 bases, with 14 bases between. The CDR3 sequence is CASSLGGRGGTEAFF. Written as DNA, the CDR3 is TGTGCCAGCAGTTTAGGGGGGCGCGGGGGCACTGAAGCTTTCTTT.

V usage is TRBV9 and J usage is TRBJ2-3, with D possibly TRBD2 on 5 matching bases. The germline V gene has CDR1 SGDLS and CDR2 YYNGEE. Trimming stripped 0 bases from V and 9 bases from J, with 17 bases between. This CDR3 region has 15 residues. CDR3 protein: CASSVVIGGQGTQYF. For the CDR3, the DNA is TGTGCCAGCAGCGTAGTCATCGGCGGGCAAGGGACGCAGTATTTT.

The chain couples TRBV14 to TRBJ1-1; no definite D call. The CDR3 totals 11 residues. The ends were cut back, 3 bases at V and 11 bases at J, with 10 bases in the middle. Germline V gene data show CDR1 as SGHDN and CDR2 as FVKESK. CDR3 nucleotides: TGTGCCAGCAGCCACACCGGACTGGCTTTCTTT. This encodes CASSHTGLAFF.

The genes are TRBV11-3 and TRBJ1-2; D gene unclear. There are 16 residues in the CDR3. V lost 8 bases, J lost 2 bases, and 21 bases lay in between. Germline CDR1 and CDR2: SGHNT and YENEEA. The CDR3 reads CASGLARVPLNYGYTF. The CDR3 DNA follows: TGTGCCAGCGGTTTAGCCCGGGTCCCACTCAACTATGGCTACACCTTC.

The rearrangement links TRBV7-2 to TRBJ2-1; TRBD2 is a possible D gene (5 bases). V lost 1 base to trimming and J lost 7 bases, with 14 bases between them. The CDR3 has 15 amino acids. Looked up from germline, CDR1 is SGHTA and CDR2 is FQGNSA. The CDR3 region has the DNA TGTGCCAGCAGCTTAGGGGTGGAACCGGGGAATGAGCAGTTCTTC. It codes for CASSLGVEPGNEQFF.

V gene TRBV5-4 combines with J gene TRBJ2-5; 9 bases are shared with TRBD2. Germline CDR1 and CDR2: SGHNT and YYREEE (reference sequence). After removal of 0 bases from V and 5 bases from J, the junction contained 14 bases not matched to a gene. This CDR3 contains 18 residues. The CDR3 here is CASSLAPPRRGGQETQYF. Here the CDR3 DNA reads TGTGCCAGCAGCTTGGCCCCCCCGAGGCGGGGGGGCCAGGAGACCCAGTACTTC.

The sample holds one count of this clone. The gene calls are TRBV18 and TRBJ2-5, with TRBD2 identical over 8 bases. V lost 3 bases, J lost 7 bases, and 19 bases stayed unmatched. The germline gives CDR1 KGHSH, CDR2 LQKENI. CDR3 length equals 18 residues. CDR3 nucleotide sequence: TGTGCCAGCTCACCGCCATGGAGCGGGGGTACGAAGTTGGGGACCCAGTACTTC. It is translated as CASSPPWSGGTKLGTQYF.

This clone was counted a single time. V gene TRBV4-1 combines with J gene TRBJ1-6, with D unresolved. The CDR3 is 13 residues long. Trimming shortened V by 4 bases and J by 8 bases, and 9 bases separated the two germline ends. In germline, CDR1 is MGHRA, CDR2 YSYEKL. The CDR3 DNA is TGCGCCAGCAGCCCTGCGCAGGATTCACCCCTCCACTTT. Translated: CASSPAQDSPLHF.

The CDR3 DNA follows: TGCGCCAGCGGACAGGGGGCTTTATCTGGGGCCAACGTCCTGACTTTC. Amino acid sequence: CASGQGALSGANVLTF. The genes are TRBV4-3 and TRBJ2-6; 11 bases are a match to TRBD1. The CDR3 loop spans 16 amino acids. Germline CDR1 LGHNA, CDR2 YSLEER. V lost 8 bases to trimming and J lost 1 base; unmatched junction nucleotides: 4.

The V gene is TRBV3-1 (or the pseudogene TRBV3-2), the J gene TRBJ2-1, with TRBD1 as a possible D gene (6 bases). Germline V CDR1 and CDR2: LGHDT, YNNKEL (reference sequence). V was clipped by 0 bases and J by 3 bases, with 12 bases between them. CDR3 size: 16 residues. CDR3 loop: CASSQDQGFDYNEQFF. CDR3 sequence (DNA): TGTGCCAGCAGCCAAGATCAGGGGTTCGACTACAATGAGCAGTTCTTC.

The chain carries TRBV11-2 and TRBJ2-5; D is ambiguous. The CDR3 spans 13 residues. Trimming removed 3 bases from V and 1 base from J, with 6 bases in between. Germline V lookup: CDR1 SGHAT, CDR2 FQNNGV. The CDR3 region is CASSFSSQETQYF. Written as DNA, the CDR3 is TGTGCCAGCAGCTTTAGTAGCCAAGAGACCCAGTACTTC.

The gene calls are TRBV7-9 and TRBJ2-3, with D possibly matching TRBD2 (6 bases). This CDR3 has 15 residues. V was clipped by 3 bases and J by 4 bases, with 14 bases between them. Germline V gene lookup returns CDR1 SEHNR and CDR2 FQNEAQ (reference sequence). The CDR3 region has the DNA TGTGCCAGCAGCTTGGGCTCGGGAGAAGCAGATACGCAGTATTTT. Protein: CASSLGSGEADTQYF.

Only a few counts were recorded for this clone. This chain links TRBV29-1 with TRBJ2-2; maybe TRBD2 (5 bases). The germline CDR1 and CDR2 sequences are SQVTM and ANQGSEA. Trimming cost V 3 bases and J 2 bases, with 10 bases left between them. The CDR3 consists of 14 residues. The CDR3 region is CSVDHGLNTGELFF. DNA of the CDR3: TGCAGCGTTGACCACGGACTTAACACCGGGGAGCTGTTTTTT.

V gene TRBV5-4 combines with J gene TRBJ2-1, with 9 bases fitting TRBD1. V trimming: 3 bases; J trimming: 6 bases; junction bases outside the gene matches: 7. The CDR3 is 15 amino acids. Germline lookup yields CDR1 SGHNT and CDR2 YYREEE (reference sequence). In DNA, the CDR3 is TGTGCCAGCAGCTCACGGGACAGGGTTTTCAATGAGCAGTTCTTC. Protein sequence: CASSSRDRVFNEQFF.

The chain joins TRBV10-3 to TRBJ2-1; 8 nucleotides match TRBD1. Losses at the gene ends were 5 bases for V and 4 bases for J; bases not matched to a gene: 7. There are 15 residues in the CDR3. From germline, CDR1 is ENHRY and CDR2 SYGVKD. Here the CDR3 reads CAISQGAESYNEQFF. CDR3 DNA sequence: TGTGCCATCAGTCAGGGGGCGGAGAGTTACAATGAGCAGTTCTTC.